The 17 T cell receptor beta chains below all came from one sample that was sequenced in a study of technical replicates of blood from a few donors. Generated by immunoSEQ multiplex PCR, the TCRdb table keeps only in-frame clones and is missing some. The repertoire holds 68,000 or so clones, with under 98% as singletons. The material sequenced was T cells isolated from PBMCs. Every receptor here comes from a human donor in good health.

The V call is TRBV6-1, the J call TRBJ2-1; TRBD2 matches 10 bases. Trimming removed 11 bases from V and 8 bases from J; junction bases left unmatched: 15. The CDR3 sequence is 15 residues long. The germline CDR1 and CDR2 sequences are MNHNS and SASEGT. In DNA form, the CDR3 reads TGTGCCGGCGCCCGATCTAGCGGGAGTAGAGATGAGCAGTTCTTC. It is translated as CAGARSSGSRDEQFF.

Written as DNA, the CDR3 is TGTGCCAGCAGCCCACTATCCTTATCTTCCTACGAGCAGTACTTC. This codes for CASSPLSLSSYEQYF. This sequence joins TRBV14 and TRBJ2-7, with D uncertain. The CDR3 consists of 15 residues. Trimming stripped 4 bases from V and 1 base from J, with 14 bases between. Germline V gene data show CDR1 as SGHDN and CDR2 as FVKESK.

This chain uses TRBV4-1 with TRBJ2-1; 8 bases are a match to TRBD1. Germline V gene data show CDR1 as MGHRA and CDR2 as YSYEKL. The CDR3 loop spans 18 amino acids. The V and J ends lost 2 bases and 0 bases, in that order; junction bases with no gene match: 9. As DNA, the CDR3 is TGCGCCAGCAGCCAAAGGACAGGGTACCCGAGCTCCTACAATGAGCAGTTCTTC. Its protein is CASSQRTGYPSSYNEQFF.

The J gene is TRBJ2-7, the V gene TRBV27; D gene ambiguous. The CDR3 has 13 residues. Germline V gives CDR1 MNHEY, CDR2 SMNVEV (reference sequence). Trimming shortened V by 2 bases and J by 4 bases, and 9 bases separated the two germline ends. This CDR3 reads CASSLTRSYEQYF. The DNA for the CDR3 is TGTGCCAGCAGTTTAACCCGGAGTTACGAGCAGTACTTC.

The chain links TRBV6-1 to TRBJ2-7, with D tentatively TRBD1 (5 bases). There are 12 residues in the CDR3. The V gene lost 5 bases and the J gene lost 3 bases, with 8 bases spanning the gap. CDR1 and CDR2 from the germline V gene are MNHNS and SASEGT. The CDR3 nucleotides are TGTGCCAGCAGTATGCAGGGCTACGAGCAGTACTTC. Encoded protein: CASSMQGYEQYF.

This chain uses TRBV6-5 with TRBJ2-7, with 8 bases fitting TRBD1. Germline CDR1 reads MNHEY; CDR2 reads SVGAGI. The CDR3 contains 14 residues. V dropped 5 bases and J dropped 3; count of bases not matched to a gene: 6. The CDR3 sequence: CASSQDRVFYEQYF. The CDR3 DNA reads as TGTGCCAGCAGTCAGGACAGGGTCTTCTACGAGCAGTACTTC.

On this clone itself: Other DNA sequences in this sample translate to the same CDR3. This chain connects TRBV27 to TRBJ1-5; 8 nucleotides agree with TRBD1. CDR1 is MNHEY and CDR2 is SMNVEV in the germline V gene (reference sequence). J gave up 3 bases and V 3 bases, and 1 base lay outside the gene matches. CDR3 size: 14 residues. The CDR3 loop reads CASSLQGANQPQHF. The CDR3 DNA sequence: TGTGCCAGCAGTTTGCAGGGGGCCAATCAGCCCCAGCATTTT.

The chain recombines TRBV7-8 with TRBJ1-2; the match to TRBD1 covers 8 bases. The CDR3 has 16 amino acids. Germline loops: CDR1 SGHVS, CDR2 FQNEAQ. With V trimmed by 2 bases and J by 0 bases, 5 bases remained unmatched. CDR3 in DNA: TGTGCCAGCAGCTTAACCGGGACAGGAGCTAACTATGGCTACACCTTC. It is translated as CASSLTGTGANYGYTF.

Points on this clone: The junction and the germline gene differ at one end; a read error may be behind it. V and J are TRBV28 and TRBJ2-7; D is ambiguous. This CDR3 is 11 amino acids long. Per germline, CDR1 MDHEN and CDR2 SYDVKM. CDR3 nucleotide sequence: TGTGCCAGCAGTTTTGAGGCTGAGGCCTCCTTC. The encoded protein is CASSFEAEASF.

This sequence joins TRBV5-6 and TRBJ2-2; TRBD1 might be the D (5 bases). The CDR3 covers 13 residues. The V end was cut by 2 bases, the J end by 3 bases, with 5 bases between. CDR1 is SGHDT and CDR2 is YYEEEE in the germline V gene. CDR3 nucleotide sequence: TGTGCCAGCAGCTTAGGGGACACCGGGGAGCTGTTTTTT. Amino acids: CASSLGDTGELFF.

V gene TRBV7-2 combines with J gene TRBJ1-3; D gene unclear. V was shortened by 1 base and J by 0 bases, with 7 bases between the two germline ends. The CDR3 contains 15 residues. CDR1 SGHTA and CDR2 FQGNSA come from the germline V gene. CDR3 coding DNA: TGTGCCAGCAGCTTAGTTACAGCCTCTGGAAACACCATATATTTT. This translates into CASSLVTASGNTIYF.

The chain links TRBV29-1 to TRBJ1-1; the D is unclear. CDR3 length: 12 residues. Germline CDR1 is SQVTM and CDR2 is ANQGSEA. The germline V and J ends were trimmed by 7 bases and 4 bases, with 13 bases remaining between them. The CDR3 DNA follows: TGCAGCGCTGGGGAGCGCGGCACTGAAGCTTTCTTT. Its translation is CSAGERGTEAFF.

The table lists this clone with a count of one. The genes are TRBV19 and TRBJ1-2; no reliable D call. Trimming left V 5 bases short and J 5 bases short, with 6 bases between. The germline CDR1 and CDR2 sequences are LNHDA and SQIVND (reference sequence). This CDR3 contains 11 residues. The CDR3 protein is CASSPGYGYTF. CDR3 nucleotide sequence: TGTGCCAGTAGTCCGGGGTATGGCTACACCTTC.

This clone appeared a single time. V usage is TRBV15 and J usage is TRBJ2-1; possible D gene TRBD1, 5 bases. The V and J ends lost 0 bases and 3 bases respectively, with 12 bases between them. The CDR3 runs to 16 residues. CDR1 and CDR2 (germline): LNHNV, YYDKDF (reference sequence). The CDR3 sequence is CATSRDRQFLYNEQFF. The CDR3 DNA sequence: TGTGCCACCAGCAGAGATAGACAGTTCCTCTACAATGAGCAGTTCTTC.

The rearrangement uses TRBV7-2 and TRBJ1-4, with a possible D match to TRBD1 (5 bases). The CDR3 has 14 residues. The V end was cut by 5 bases, the J end by 4 bases, with 11 bases between. Germline values: CDR1 SGHTA, CDR2 FQGNSA. CDR3 bases: TGTGCCAGCAGCATAACAGGCTTTAATGAAAAACTGTTTTTT. Its protein is CASSITGFNEKLFF.

V gene TRBV5-4 combines with J gene TRBJ2-2; 9 bases are a match to TRBD2. The V segment lost 4 bases and the J segment 4 bases; nucleotides outside the gene matches: 8. This CDR3 comprises 16 residues. Germline V gene lookup returns CDR1 SGHNT and CDR2 YYREEE (reference sequence). Written as DNA, the CDR3 is TGTGCCAGCAGCAGTCTAGCGGGGCACATCACCGGGGAGCTGTTTTTT. It encodes CASSSLAGHITGELFF.

The CDR3 loop is CASSDRGWTEAFF. The CDR3 DNA sequence: TGTGCCAGCAGTGACAGGGGATGGACTGAAGCTTTCTTT. The genes are TRBV2 and TRBJ1-1; D is perhaps TRBD1 (6 bases). CDR3 length: 13 residues. Trimming shortened V by 3 bases and J by 5 bases, and 10 bases separated the two germline ends. From germline, CDR1 is SNHLY and CDR2 FYNNEI.